The next 32 T cell receptor beta chains were all read from a single sample in a study of T-cell memory formation after mild COVID-19. TCRdb called the 5' RACE reads again in MiXCR, with one record for every CDR3 protein. The data show tens of thousands of distinct CDR3 sequences, over 15% seen once. The source material was PBMCs or a T cell subset sorted from them (not recorded which). The receptors come from an adult woman who had mild COVID-19 (a few samples of this study predate the infection). Cell type and time point are not known.

In its sample, this clonotype was seen a few times. This chain uses TRBV6-4 with TRBJ2-3; the D gene is possibly TRBD1 (5 bases). This CDR3 comprises 15 residues. Trimming took 6 bases from V and 6 from J, leaving 19 bases between them. Germline lookup yields CDR1 MRHNA and CDR2 SNTAGT. CDR3 region: CASRGGARKGDTQYF. The CDR3 DNA is TGTGCCAGCAGAGGTGGGGCCCGAAAGGGTGATACGCAGTATTTT.

This clonotype was counted at least ten times. The gene calls are TRBV7-9 and TRBJ2-7, with a tentative D call TRBD1 (6 bases). Trimming cost V 1 base and J 4 bases, with 11 bases left between them. The CDR3 is made up of 14 amino acids. CDR1 is SEHNR and CDR2 is FQNEAQ in the germline V gene (reference sequence). The CDR3 DNA is TGTGCCAGCAGCTTAGTCACAGGGATTTACGAGCAGTACTTC. This gives the protein CASSLVTGIYEQYF.

This clonotype was picked up many times. This chain connects TRBV4-1 to TRBJ2-3; TRBD2 matches at 8 bases. Germline lookup yields CDR1 MGHRA and CDR2 YSYEKL. This CDR3 is built from 16 residues. The ends lost 1 base at V and 5 bases at J; junction bases unmatched: 8. This chain's CDR3 is CASSQVAAGGLDTQYF. The CDR3 DNA sequence: TGCGCCAGCAGCCAAGTCGCGGCGGGGGGCCTAGATACGCAGTATTTT.

V and J are TRBV30 and TRBJ1-1; D is perhaps TRBD1 (6 bases). The CDR3 spans 11 residues. Between the trimmed V and J ends, which lost 3 bases and 10 bases, there was a span of 12 bases. Germline CDR1 is GTSNPN and CDR2 is SVGIG (reference sequence). CDR3 in DNA: TGTGCCTGGAGCGGGGGCATCGGAGCTTTCTTT. It is translated as CAWSGGIGAFF. Full variable domain (missing parts from reference TRBV30 and TRBJ1-1): SQTIHQWPATLVQPVGSPLSLECTVEGTSNPNLYWYRQAAGRGLQLLFYSVGIGQISSEVPQNLSASRPQDRQFILSSKKLLLSDSGFYLCAWSGGIGAFFGQGTRLTVV.

This clonotype came up a few times. The J gene is TRBJ2-1, the V gene TRBV5-1, with 13 bases lining up with TRBD2. V gave up 4 bases and J gave up 5 bases; unmatched junction bases: 6. CDR1 is SGHRS, CDR2 YFSETQ, per germline. This CDR3 is built from 16 residues. DNA of the CDR3: TGCGCCAGCAGCCCCGGACTAGCGGGAGTACACAATGAGCAGTTCTTC. Its protein product is CASSPGLAGVHNEQFF.

This clonotype has just a few counts. J is TRBJ2-7 and V is TRBV9; TRBD2 matches at 14 bases. The trim removed 2 bases at V and 3 bases at J, leaving 1 base unmatched. The CDR3 has 15 amino acids. CDR1 SGDLS and CDR2 YYNGEE come from the germline V gene. The CDR3 DNA follows: TGTGCCAGCAGCGTCGGGACTAGCGGGAGCTACGAGCAGTACTTC. Encoded protein: CASSVGTSGSYEQYF.

This clonotype was detected ten times or more. V usage is TRBV7-9 and J usage is TRBJ2-1; D unclear. The CDR3 runs to 11 residues. Trimming cost V 5 bases and J 6 bases, with 5 bases left between them. Germline values: CDR1 SEHNR, CDR2 FQNEAQ (reference sequence). CDR3 coding DNA: TGTGCCAGCAGCCCCGGCAATGAGCAGTTCTTC. Encoded protein: CASSPGNEQFF.

J is TRBJ2-4 and V is TRBV20-1; 9 bases agree with TRBD2. Germline trimming cut 4 bases from V and 7 bases from J; bases unmatched to any gene: 14. Germline CDR1 and CDR2: DFQATT and SNEGSKA (reference sequence). The CDR3 is 16 amino acids. The CDR3 region has the DNA TGCAGTGCTATACCGGGACTAGCTTTAACCCGGAACATTCAGTACTTC. This codes for CSAIPGLALTRNIQYF.

The chain joins TRBV24-1 to TRBJ2-1; no clear D. The CDR3 sequence is 15 residues long. CDR1 and CDR2 (germline): KGHDR, SFDVKD. Trimming removed 9 bases from V and 2 bases from J, with 16 bases in between. This CDR3 reads CATGLERFAYNEQFF. The CDR3 region has the DNA TGTGCCACCGGTCTGGAGAGGTTTGCCTACAATGAGCAGTTCTTC.

There are a few counts of this clonotype. The J gene is TRBJ2-3, the V gene TRBV3-1, with 7 bases identical to TRBD2. Germline assignment: CDR1 LGHDT and CDR2 YNNKEL (reference sequence). The CDR3 runs 16 residues. Trimming cost V 1 base and J 5 bases; bases outside gene matches: 9. The CDR3 here is CASSQVASGFRDTQYF. The CDR3 DNA reads TGTGCCAGCAGCCAAGTGGCTAGCGGATTCCGAGATACGCAGTATTTT.

This rearrangement joins TRBV7-2 to TRBJ2-6, with D unclear. Germline V lookup: CDR1 SGHTA, CDR2 FQGNSA. The CDR3 has 19 residues. V gave up 1 base and J gave up 0 bases, with 16 bases separating them. CDR3 sequence (DNA): TGTGCCAGCAGCTTAGGTGAGGCTTACCTCCGCTCTGGGGCCAACGTCCTGACTTTC. Its protein product is CASSLGEAYLRSGANVLTF.

This clonotype was seen more than once but under ten times. The rearrangement joins TRBV6-5 to TRBJ2-1, with D tentatively TRBD1 (5 bases). V was pared by 5 bases and J by 0 bases, with 17 bases between. From germline, CDR1 is MNHEY and CDR2 SVGAGI. CDR3 size: 17 residues. The CDR3 spells CASSTRVLGHSYNEQFF. CDR3 sequence (DNA): TGTGCCAGCAGTACCCGTGTTTTAGGACACTCCTACAATGAGCAGTTCTTC.

This clonotype was recorded a few times. The chain links TRBV4-2 to TRBJ2-5; D is undetermined. This CDR3 comprises 11 residues. V lost 3 bases and J lost 5, with 4 bases in between. Germline CDR1 reads LGHNA; CDR2 reads YNFKEQ. The CDR3 loop is CASSQTETQYF. CDR3 DNA: TGTGCCAGCAGCCAGACGGAGACCCAGTACTTC.

The V gene is TRBV13, the J gene TRBJ2-5, with TRBD1 identical over 8 bases. Germline values: CDR1 PRHDT, CDR2 FYEKMQ (reference sequence). The CDR3 totals 16 residues. V trimming: 5 bases; J trimming: 5 bases; junction bases outside the gene matches: 13. For the CDR3, the DNA is TGTGCCAGCAGCCTCACCTGGACAGGGTCTGGGGAGACCCAGTACTTC. Residues: CASSLTWTGSGETQYF.

The rearrangement links TRBV5-6 to TRBJ2-1, with D maybe TRBD2 (5 bases). V was cut by 4 bases and J by 0 bases, with 26 bases left in between. CDR1 is SGHDT and CDR2 is YYEEEE in the germline V gene. CDR3 length: 20 residues. CDR3 sequence: CASSDPWEPTASGSYNEQFF. The CDR3 DNA is TGTGCCAGCAGCGACCCTTGGGAACCTACCGCCAGCGGCTCCTACAATGAGCAGTTCTTC.

This clonotype was observed at least ten times. This chain joins TRBV7-9 and TRBJ2-3, with D perhaps being TRBD1 or TRBD2 (6 bases each). Trimming cost V 5 bases and J 4 bases, with 13 bases left between them. Germline V CDR1 and CDR2: SEHNR, FQNEAQ (reference sequence). CDR3 length: 14 residues. CDR3: CASSLRGLADTQYF. CDR3 coding DNA: TGTGCCAGCAGCCTACGGGGGCTCGCAGATACGCAGTATTTT.

The rearrangement uses TRBV7-2 and TRBJ2-3; 10 nucleotides match TRBD2. Germline loops: CDR1 SGHTA, CDR2 FQGNSA. This CDR3 spans 18 amino acids. Germline trimming cut 1 base from V and 3 bases from J; bases unmatched to any gene: 10. The CDR3 DNA is TGTGCCAGCAGCTTAGGTCTAGCGGGAGTCAGGGGGACAGATACGCAGTATTTT. Encoded protein: CASSLGLAGVRGTDTQYF.

The rearrangement links TRBV29-1 to TRBJ2-1; a weak D match, TRBD1 (5 bases). With 0 bases removed from V and 7 bases from J, the gap between germline ends came to 16 bases. Germline V lookup: CDR1 SQVTM, CDR2 ANQGSEA. CDR3 size: 15 residues. DNA of the CDR3: TGCAGCGTTGAAGATCCGAGACAGCTGGGGAATGAGCAGTTCTTC. Its translation: CSVEDPRQLGNEQFF.

This clonotype was seen at least ten times. The gene calls are TRBV6-2 or TRBV6-3 and TRBJ2-1; D not certain. The V gene lost 10 bases and the J gene lost 3 bases, with 16 bases spanning the gap. CDR3 length: 14 residues. Germline V gives CDR1 MNHEY, CDR2 SVGEGT. In DNA form, the CDR3 reads TGTGCCACCTCGTTAGCAATGGGCTACAATGAGCAGTTCTTC. This sequence encodes CATSLAMGYNEQFF.

V gene TRBV9 combines with J gene TRBJ1-2, with 12 nucleotides matching TRBD1. CDR1 is SGDLS, CDR2 YYNGEE, per germline. V gave up 5 bases and J gave up 5 bases; unmatched junction bases: 4. The CDR3 is 14 amino acids. As DNA, the CDR3 is TGTGCCAGCAGACCGGGACAGGGGGCTTATGGCTACACCTTC. Protein: CASRPGQGAYGYTF.

This clonotype has at least ten counts. This chain links TRBV6-2 or TRBV6-3 with TRBJ2-7; possibly TRBD1 or TRBD2 for D (5 bases each). CDR3 length: 13 amino acids. Germline CDR1 MNHEY, CDR2 SVGEGT. Deletions cut 7 bases from V and 5 bases from J, with 15 bases between. In DNA, the CDR3 is TGTGCCAGCACCCACCCAGGGACCCACGAGCAGTACTTC. Its protein is CASTHPGTHEQYF.

CDR3 residues: CASSLKDRGGGDEQFF. CDR3 bases: TGTGCCAGCAGCTTAAAAGACCGAGGCGGGGGAGATGAGCAGTTCTTC. V and J are TRBV7-6 and TRBJ2-1; 7 bases map to TRBD2. CDR1 and CDR2 (germline): SGHVS, FNYEAQ. The trim removed 2 bases at V and 8 bases at J, leaving 12 bases unmatched. The CDR3 is made up of 16 amino acids.

The chain is built from TRBV5-1 and TRBJ2-2, with 9 nucleotides matching TRBD1. Germline lookup yields CDR1 SGHRS and CDR2 YFSETQ. CDR3 size: 15 residues. V lost 6 bases and J lost 3; bases outside the gene matches: 6. The CDR3 reads CASMDRGLYTGELFF. CDR3 DNA sequence: TGCGCCAGCATGGACAGGGGTCTGTACACCGGGGAGCTGTTTTTT. The full variable domain, with the rest looked up from reference TRBV5-1 and TRBJ2-2, is KAGVTQTPRYLIKTRGQQVTLSCSPISGHRSVSWYQQTPGQGLQFLFEYFSETQRNKGNFPGRFSGRQFSNSRSEMNVSTLELGDSALYLCASMDRGLYTGELFFGEGSRLTVL.

This clonotype has a count of ten or more. The gene calls are TRBV4-2 and TRBJ2-1, with 11 bases matching TRBD2. Germline loops: CDR1 LGHNA, CDR2 YNFKEQ. This CDR3 spans 19 amino acids. J gave up 2 bases and V 0 bases, and 9 bases lay outside the gene matches. The CDR3 region is CASSQEETSGTLPYNEQFF. Written as DNA, the CDR3 is TGTGCCAGCAGCCAAGAAGAGACTAGCGGGACTCTTCCCTACAATGAGCAGTTCTTC.

The rearrangement joins TRBV15 to TRBJ2-1, with 12 bases that match TRBD2. In germline, CDR1 is LNHNV, CDR2 YYDKDF (reference sequence). J lost 9 bases, V lost 1 base, and 7 bases had no gene match. The CDR3 runs 16 residues. In DNA, the CDR3 is TGTGCCACCAGCAGAGGGACTAGCGGGGAAGGGGGTGAGCAGTTCTTC. Translation: CATSRGTSGEGGEQFF.

This clonotype showed up just a few times. The V and J genes are TRBV11-3 and TRBJ2-7; 7 bases are a match to TRBD1. CDR3 length: 15 residues. Per germline, CDR1 SGHNT and CDR2 YENEEA. Losses at the gene ends were 5 bases for V and 0 bases for J; bases not matched to a gene: 7. CDR3 nucleotide sequence: TGTGCCAGCAGCCAAAGCCGGGACAGCTCCTACGAGCAGTACTTC. It is translated as CASSQSRDSSYEQYF.

The V and J genes are TRBV7-8 and TRBJ1-2; D ambiguous. The CDR3 is 13 amino acids. The germline V gene encodes CDR1 SGHVS and CDR2 FQNEAQ. V lost 2 bases, J lost 7 bases, and 11 bases lay in between. CDR3 amino acids: CASSLKGLRGYTF. The CDR3 DNA reads TGTGCCAGCAGCTTAAAAGGGCTTCGTGGCTACACCTTC.

V is TRBV7-9 and J is TRBJ1-2; 10 bases fit TRBD1. The CDR3 runs to 17 residues. Germline V lookup: CDR1 SEHNR, CDR2 FQNEAQ (reference sequence). V lost 5 bases, J lost 5 bases, and 14 bases stayed unmatched. The CDR3 DNA sequence: TGTGCCAGCAGCGGGACAGGGGACGTATGGGCGGCATATGGCTACACCTTC. Its protein is CASSGTGDVWAAYGYTF.

This clonotype occurred a few times. The chain employs TRBV5-1 and TRBJ2-1; 9 bases fit TRBD2. The CDR3 is made up of 15 amino acids. J lost 2 bases, V lost 2 bases, and 2 bases had no gene match. CDR1 and CDR2 (germline): SGHRS, YFSETQ. Here the CDR3 reads CASSFLAGAYNEQFF. Written as DNA, the CDR3 is TGCGCCAGCAGCTTTTTAGCGGGGGCCTACAATGAGCAGTTCTTC.

The V gene is TRBV20-1, the J gene TRBJ2-4; 15 nucleotides align to TRBD2. This CDR3 spans 15 amino acids. The ends lost 6 bases at V and 9 bases at J; junction bases unmatched: 9. Per the germline V gene, CDR1 is DFQATT and CDR2 is SNEGSKA (reference sequence). The CDR3 nucleotides are TGCAGTGCCCCTGGACTAGCGGGAGGGCCAGGCATTCAGTACTTC. It yields the protein CSAPGLAGGPGIQYF.

This clonotype has only a few counts. The chain carries TRBV4-3 and TRBJ2-2; no reliable D call. The CDR3 runs to 13 residues. Germline CDR1 reads LGHNA; CDR2 reads YSLEER. V lost 0 bases, J lost 3 bases, and 2 bases lay in between. The CDR3 nucleotides are TGCGCCAGCAGCCAAGACTACACCGGGGAGCTGTTTTTT. It yields the protein CASSQDYTGELFF.

This chain uses TRBV24-1 with TRBJ2-1; possibly TRBD1 for D (6 bases). Germline CDR1 and CDR2: KGHDR and SFDVKD. Trimming took 1 base from V and 10 from J, leaving 13 bases between them. There are 14 residues in the CDR3. The CDR3 bases are TGTGCCACCAGTGATTTTTCCAGGGGTGGGGAGCAGTTCTTC. Protein product: CATSDFSRGGEQFF.